This T cell receptor beta chain was sequenced during a study of cytomegalovirus exposure and HLA in healthy donors. Germline CDR1 and CDR2: LNHNV and YYDKDF (reference sequence). The CDR3 has 16 amino acids. Unmatched junction bases numbered 6, after V lost 1 base and J lost 4 bases. Donors in the study were healthy people who gave bone marrow. As concerns this clone: What it recognizes is unknown.

The PCR ran on 60 Vbeta and 13 Jbeta primers. Produced via immunoSEQ multiplex PCR; TCRdb's table is partial and in-frame only. The repertoire holds roughly 100,000 clones, with 65% to 80% as singletons. The study's findings and limits: It was 150 or so TCR beta chains that were listed as cytomegalovirus-associated.

This clonotype was sampled from a woman in her thirties or forties in good health and CMV-seronegative. Sequenced sample: PBMCs. The genes are TRBV15 and TRBJ2-5, with TRBD1 matching 10 bases. DNA of the CDR3: TGTGCCACCAGCAGAGGGGGACAGGGGAGTGGAGAGACCCAGTACTTC. It yields the protein CATSRGGQGSGETQYF.